This T cell receptor beta chain was sequenced for a study of CD8 T cells in Susac syndrome. At the level of the study: Among sequenced Susac syndrome patients, five or six had active disease and 8 or 9 were in remission.

This clonotype was counted only a few times. Random hexamers were used to reverse transcribe the RNA input (about 0.5 to 1 ug). TCRdb ran MiXCR on the immunoSEQ multiplex PCR reads and lists one entry per CDR3 protein. This table holds 85,000 to 95,000 distinct CDR3 sequences, around 94% found once. CDR3 length equals 16 residues. The junction had 4 bases not matched to a gene; V was cut back by 2 bases and J by 4 bases. Germline CDR1 is MGHRA and CDR2 is YSYEKL. This TCR was recovered from a human donor with Susac syndrome. The sequenced sample was CD4+ T cells from PBMCs. The J gene is TRBJ2-3, the V gene TRBV4-1, with 12 bases lining up with TRBD2. DNA of the CDR3: TGCGCCAGCAGCCAACAACTAGCGGGGGGTCCAGATACGCAGTATTTT. Its translation is CASSQQLAGGPDTQYF.